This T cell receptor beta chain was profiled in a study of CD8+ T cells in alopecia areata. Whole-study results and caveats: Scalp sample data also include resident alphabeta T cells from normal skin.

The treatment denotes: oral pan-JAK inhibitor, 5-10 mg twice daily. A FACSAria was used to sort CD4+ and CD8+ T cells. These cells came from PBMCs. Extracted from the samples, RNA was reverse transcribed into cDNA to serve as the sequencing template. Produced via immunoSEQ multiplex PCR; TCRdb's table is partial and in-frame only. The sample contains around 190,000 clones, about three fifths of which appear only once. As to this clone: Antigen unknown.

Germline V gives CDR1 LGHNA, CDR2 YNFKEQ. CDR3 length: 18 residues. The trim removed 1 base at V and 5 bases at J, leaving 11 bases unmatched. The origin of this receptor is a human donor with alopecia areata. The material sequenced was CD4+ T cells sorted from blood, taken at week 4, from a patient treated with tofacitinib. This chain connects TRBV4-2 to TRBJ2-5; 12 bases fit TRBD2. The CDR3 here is CASSQAGTSGSNGETQYF. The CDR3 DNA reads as TGTGCCAGCAGCCAAGCTGGGACTAGCGGGTCCAACGGGGAGACCCAGTACTTC.